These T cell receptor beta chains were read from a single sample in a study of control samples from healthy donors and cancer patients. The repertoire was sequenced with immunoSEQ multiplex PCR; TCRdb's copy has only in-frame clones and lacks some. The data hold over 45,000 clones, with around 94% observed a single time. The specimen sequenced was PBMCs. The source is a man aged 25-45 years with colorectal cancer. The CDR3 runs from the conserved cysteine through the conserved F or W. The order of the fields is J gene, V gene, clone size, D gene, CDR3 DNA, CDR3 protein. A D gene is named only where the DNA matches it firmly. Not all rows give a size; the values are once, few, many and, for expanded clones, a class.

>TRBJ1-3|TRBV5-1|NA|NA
TGCGCCAGCACCTCCGGGACCCCATCGAGCGGAAACACCATATATTTT
CASTSGTPSSGNTIYF
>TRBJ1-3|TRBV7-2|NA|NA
TGTGCCAGCAGCTTAATGGGTAGCTCTGGAAACACCATATATTTT
CASSLMGSSGNTIYF
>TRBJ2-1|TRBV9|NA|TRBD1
TGTGCCAGCAGCCCCACAGATGGACAGGCCAATGAGCAGTTCTTC
CASSPTDGQANEQFF
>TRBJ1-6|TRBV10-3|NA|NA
TGTGCCATCTCTCAGGGCCCTGATGATTCACCCCTCCACTTT
CAISQGPDDSPLHF
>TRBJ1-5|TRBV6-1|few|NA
TGTGCCAGCAGTGAAAGTCTCTGGGGCCATCAGCCCCAGCATTTT
CASSESLWGHQPQHF
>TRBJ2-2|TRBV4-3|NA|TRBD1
TGCGCCAGCAGCCAAGGAAGGACAGGGAACACCGGGGAGCTGTTTTTT
CASSQGRTGNTGELFF
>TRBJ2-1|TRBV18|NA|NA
TGTGCCAGCTCACCAACGGCAGGGGGGTCCTCCTACAATGAGCAGTTCTTC
CASSPTAGGSSYNEQFF
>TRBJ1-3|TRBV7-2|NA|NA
TGTGCCAGCAGCCCTCAGAACTCTGGAAACACCATATATTTT
CASSPQNSGNTIYF
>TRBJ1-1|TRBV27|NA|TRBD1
TGTGCCAGCCGGACTGGGACAGGGGCCACTGAAGCTTTCTTT
CASRTGTGATEAFF
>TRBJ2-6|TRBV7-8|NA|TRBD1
TGTGCCAGCACTTTTATACCGGGACAGGGGGCGACTGGGGCCAACGTCCTGACTTTC
CASTFIPGQGATGANVLTF
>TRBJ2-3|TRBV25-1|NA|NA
TGTGCCAGCCCATTAAGCCCCCCCCCTCCCCAGGCCGATACGCAGTATTTT
CASPLSPPPPQADTQYF
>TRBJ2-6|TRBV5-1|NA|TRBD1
TGCGCCAGCAGCGAGGGACAGGGATTCGTCCTGACTTTC
CASSEGQGFVLTF
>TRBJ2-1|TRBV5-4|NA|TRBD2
TGTGCCAGCAGCTTGGTAACGGGGGGGCGCAATGAGCAGTTCTTC
CASSLVTGGRNEQFF
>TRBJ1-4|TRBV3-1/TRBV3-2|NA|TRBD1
TGTGCCAGCAGCCAACCTCTTGGACAGGGGAGTGGGAAACTGTTTTTT
CASSQPLGQGSGKLFF
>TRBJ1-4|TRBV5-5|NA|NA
TGTGCCAGCAGCGCAAGTCTAGACTCTAATGAAAAACTGTTTTTT
CASSASLDSNEKLFF
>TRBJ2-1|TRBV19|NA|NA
TGTGCCAGTAGTTCCGGACTCGGGAATGAGCAGTTCTTC
CASSSGLGNEQFF
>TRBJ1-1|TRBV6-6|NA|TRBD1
TGTGCCAGCAGTGTCCGGACAGGGAAAGACCTTGAAGCTTTCTTT
CASSVRTGKDLEAFF
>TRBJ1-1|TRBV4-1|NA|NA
TGCGCCAGCAGCTATAGGGACACGAACACTGAAGCTTTCTTT
CASSYRDTNTEAFF
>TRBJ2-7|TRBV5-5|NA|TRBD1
TGTGCCAGCAGCCCATCGGGACAGCCCTACGAGCAGTACTTC
CASSPSGQPYEQYF
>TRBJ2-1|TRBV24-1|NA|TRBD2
TGTGCCACCACAAGGGGGACTAGCGGGGGCAATGAGCAGTTCTTC
CATTRGTSGGNEQFF
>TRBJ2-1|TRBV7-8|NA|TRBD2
TGTGCCAGCGTTAGCGGGGGGTCTGGAAATGAGCAGTTCTTC
CASVSGGSGNEQFF
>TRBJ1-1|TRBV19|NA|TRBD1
TGTGCCAGTAGTCCTTACGACAGGGGGTTGACGGCTTTCTTT
CASSPYDRGLTAFF
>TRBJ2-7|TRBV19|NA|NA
TGTGCCAGTAGTATTAGTGGGCAGAATACTTACGAGCAGTACTTC
CASSISGQNTYEQYF
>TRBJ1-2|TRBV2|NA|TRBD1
TGTGCCAGCAGGGGGACAGGGGCCTTCTATGGCTACACCTTC
CASRGTGAFYGYTF
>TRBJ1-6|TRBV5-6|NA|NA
TGTGCCAGCAGCCCCAGGGCGAGGAACTATAATTCACCCCTCCACTTT
CASSPRARNYNSPLHF
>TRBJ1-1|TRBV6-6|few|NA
TGTGCCAGCAGTTACGGGTACAGGGACACTGAAGCTTTCTTT
CASSYGYRDTEAFF